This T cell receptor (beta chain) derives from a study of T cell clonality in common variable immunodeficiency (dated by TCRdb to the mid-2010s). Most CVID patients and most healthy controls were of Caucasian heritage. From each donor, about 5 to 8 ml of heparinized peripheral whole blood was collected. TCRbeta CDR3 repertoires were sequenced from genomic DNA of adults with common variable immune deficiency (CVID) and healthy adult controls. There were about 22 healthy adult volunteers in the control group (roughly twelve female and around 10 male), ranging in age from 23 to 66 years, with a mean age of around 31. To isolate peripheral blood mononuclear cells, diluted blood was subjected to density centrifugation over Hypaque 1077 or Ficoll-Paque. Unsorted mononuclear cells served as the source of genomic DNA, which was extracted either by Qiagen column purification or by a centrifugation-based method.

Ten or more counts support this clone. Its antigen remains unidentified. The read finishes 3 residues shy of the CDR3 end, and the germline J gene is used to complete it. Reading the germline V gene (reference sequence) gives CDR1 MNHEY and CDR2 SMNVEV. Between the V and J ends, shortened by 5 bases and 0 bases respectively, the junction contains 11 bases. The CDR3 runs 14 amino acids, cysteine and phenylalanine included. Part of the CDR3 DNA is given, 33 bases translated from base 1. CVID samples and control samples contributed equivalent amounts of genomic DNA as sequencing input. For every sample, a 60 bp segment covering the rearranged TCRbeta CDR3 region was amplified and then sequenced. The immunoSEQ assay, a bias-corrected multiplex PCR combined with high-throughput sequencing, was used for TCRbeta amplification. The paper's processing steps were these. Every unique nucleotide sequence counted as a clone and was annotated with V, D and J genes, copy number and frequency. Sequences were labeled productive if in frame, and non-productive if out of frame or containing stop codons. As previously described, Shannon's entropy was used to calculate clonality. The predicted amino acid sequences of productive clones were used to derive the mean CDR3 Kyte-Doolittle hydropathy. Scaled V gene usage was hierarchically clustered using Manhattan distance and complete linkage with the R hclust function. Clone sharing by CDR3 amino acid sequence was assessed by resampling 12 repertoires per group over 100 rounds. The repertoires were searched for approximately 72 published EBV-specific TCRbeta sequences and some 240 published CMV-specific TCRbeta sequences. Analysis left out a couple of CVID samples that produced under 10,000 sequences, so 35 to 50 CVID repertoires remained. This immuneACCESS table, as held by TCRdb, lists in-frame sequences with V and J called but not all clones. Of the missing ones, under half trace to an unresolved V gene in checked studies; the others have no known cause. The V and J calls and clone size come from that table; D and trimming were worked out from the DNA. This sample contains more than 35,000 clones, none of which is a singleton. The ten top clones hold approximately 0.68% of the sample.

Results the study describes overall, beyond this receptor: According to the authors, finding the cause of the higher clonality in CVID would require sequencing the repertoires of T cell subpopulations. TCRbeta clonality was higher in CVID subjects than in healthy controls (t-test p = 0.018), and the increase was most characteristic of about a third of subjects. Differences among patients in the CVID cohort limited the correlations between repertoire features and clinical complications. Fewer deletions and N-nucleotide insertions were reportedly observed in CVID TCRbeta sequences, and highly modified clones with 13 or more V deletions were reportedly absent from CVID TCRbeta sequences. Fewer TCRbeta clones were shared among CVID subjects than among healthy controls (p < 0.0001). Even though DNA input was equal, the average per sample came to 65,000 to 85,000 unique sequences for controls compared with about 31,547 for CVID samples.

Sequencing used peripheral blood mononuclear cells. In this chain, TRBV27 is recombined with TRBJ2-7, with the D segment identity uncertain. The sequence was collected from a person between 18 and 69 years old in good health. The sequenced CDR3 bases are TGTGCCAGCAGTCCTTACTCCCTCTCCTACGAG. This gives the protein CASSPYSLSYE. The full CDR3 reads CASSPYSLSYEQYF.